This T cell receptor (beta chain) was retrieved from a study of T-cell reconstitution after alpha-beta-depleted transplantation in children. Unique molecular identifiers were built into the TCRbeta library. Using its own MiXCR run on the PCR reads, TCRdb lists one record per CDR3 protein. The repertoire includes hundreds of thousands of distinct CDR3 sequences, around a tenth of them detected once, and less than 8% sits in the top ten. Findings and caveats of the study: Reportedly, alpha-beta T cells present about two months post-transplant originated from several hundred expanded clones of graft origin.

This clonotype was seen at least ten times. Its target is not known. This TCR was sampled from a boy in the first two years of life with acute myeloid leukemia, due to receive a stem cell transplant. The material was PBMCs, obtained before TCRalphabeta/CD19-depleted stem cell transplant.

The DNA of the CDR3 is TGTGCCATCGGGAGGACTCTGGAAAACTACAATGAGCAGTTCTTC. Translation gives CAIGRTLENYNEQFF. The rearrangement links TRBV10-3 to TRBJ2-1; possibly TRBD2 for D (6 bases). This CDR3 spans 15 amino acids. With 8 bases removed from V and 3 bases from J, the gap between germline ends came to 17 bases. Germline CDR1 and CDR2: ENHRY and SYGVKD.